A single sample is the source of the 31 T cell receptor beta chains below, sequenced in a study of vaccination and CD4 T cells after COVID-19. The Oncomine TCR Beta short-read assay was applied to DNA of cultured CD4+ T cells. TCRdb re-derived calls from the PCR reads in MiXCR, one entry per CDR3 protein. The sample has 15,000 or so distinct CDR3 sequences; over 30% are singletons. Treatment: roughly ten-day PBMC culture with coronavirus spike peptide pools or control peptides (ViraFEST assay). No antigen has been assigned to these receptors. Input material: cultured CD4+ T cells from blood. These TCRs come from a human donor with COVID-19.

V usage is TRBV12-3 or TRBV12-4 and J usage is TRBJ1-2, with no clear D. V was shortened by 6 bases and J by 2 bases, with 10 bases between the two germline ends. The CDR3 is made up of 13 amino acids. This chain's CDR3 is CASSRAENYGYTF. CDR3 coding DNA: TGTGCCAGCAGCCGAGCAGAAAACTATGGCTACACCTTC.

The chain carries TRBV5-1 and TRBJ1-1, with D possibly matching TRBD1 (5 bases). V shed 0 bases and J shed 0 bases, with 12 bases lying between them. Germline V gives CDR1 SGHRS, CDR2 YFSETQ. The CDR3 totals 16 residues. The CDR3 here is CASSLAAGPMNTEAFF. Here the CDR3 DNA reads TGCGCCAGCAGCTTGGCGGCGGGGCCCATGAACACTGAAGCTTTCTTT.

The chain has TRBV18 and TRBJ1-2; D unclear. V shed 3 bases and J shed 0 bases, with 5 bases lying between them. The CDR3 length is 13 residues. Germline CDR1 KGHSH, CDR2 LQKENI. CDR3 protein: CASSPGTNYGYTF. In DNA form, the CDR3 reads TGTGCCAGCTCACCGGGAACTAACTATGGCTACACCTTC.

The rearrangement uses TRBV2 and TRBJ1-1; possible D gene TRBD1, 6 bases. This CDR3 is built from 15 residues. Germline V gene sequence: CDR1 SNHLY, CDR2 FYNNEI. Between the trimmed V and J ends, which lost 6 bases and 1 base, there was a span of 15 bases. For the CDR3, the DNA is TGTGCCAGCAGCAAAACGGACAGAGAGAACACTGAAGCTTTCTTT. Protein: CASSKTDRENTEAFF.

The chain links TRBV30 to TRBJ2-7; D is unresolved. V dropped 1 base and J dropped 7 bases, with 8 bases sitting between them. The CDR3 length is 11 residues. Germline V CDR1 and CDR2: GTSNPN, SVGIG (reference sequence). The CDR3 nucleotides are TGTGCCTGGAGTGCTCGGTCGGAGCAGTACTTC. This encodes CAWSARSEQYF.

The chain combines TRBV7-2 with TRBJ2-1, with D uncertain. Germline V lookup: CDR1 SGHTA, CDR2 FQGNSA. V gave up 3 bases and J gave up 5 bases, with 11 bases separating them. The CDR3 totals 14 residues. CDR3 in DNA: TGTGCCAGCAGCTTTTCGCCAGGTCACAATGAGCAGTTCTTC. It codes for CASSFSPGHNEQFF. The whole variable domain, filled in from reference TRBV7-2 and TRBJ2-1, reads GAGVSQSPSNKVTEKGKDVELRCDPISGHTALYWYRQSLGQGLEFLIYFQGNSAPDKSGLPSDRFSAERTGGSVSTLTIQRTQQEDSAVYLCASSFSPGHNEQFFGPGTRLTVL.

The chain combines TRBV20-1 with TRBJ1-5; 12 nucleotides line up with TRBD1. CDR3 length: 17 residues. V was pared by 6 bases and J by 2 bases, with 11 bases of the junction left unmatched. Germline V lookup: CDR1 DFQATT, CDR2 SNEGSKA (reference sequence). CDR3 nucleotide sequence: TGCAGTGCATGGAGGGGGACAGGGGGCACGGGCAATCAGCCCCAGCATTTT. Its protein is CSAWRGTGGTGNQPQHF.

The rearrangement joins TRBV2 to TRBJ1-1; TRBD1 is a possible D gene (6 bases). Germline lookup yields CDR1 SNHLY and CDR2 FYNNEI. The CDR3 has 16 residues. V shed 4 bases and J shed 2 bases, with 17 bases lying between them. In DNA form, the CDR3 reads TGTGCCAGCAGTGGTTCTGGGGGGCGGGGTAACACTGAAGCTTTCTTT. It codes for CASSGSGGRGNTEAFF. The full variable domain, in which reference TRBV2 and TRBJ1-1 provide the parts outside the CDR3, is EPEVTQTPSHQVTQMGQEVILRCVPISNHLYFYWYRQILGQKVEFLVSFYNNEISEKSEIFDDQFSVERPDGSNFTLKIRSTKLEDSAMYFCASSGSGGRGNTEAFFGQGTRLTVV.

This clonotype was seen more than once but under ten times. The J gene is TRBJ2-3, the V gene TRBV5-1; TRBD1 matches 7 bases. Looked up from germline, CDR1 is SGHRS and CDR2 is YFSETQ. The CDR3 runs 14 residues. J gave up 2 bases and V 5 bases, and 5 bases lay outside the gene matches. The DNA for the CDR3 is TGCGCCAGCAGTTCCGGGACAGACACAGATACGCAGTATTTT. Its translation: CASSSGTDTDTQYF.

The rearrangement links TRBV18 to TRBJ1-2; weak D call: TRBD1 (5 bases). The CDR3 extends over 13 amino acids. Deletions cut 2 bases from V and 4 bases from J, with 8 bases between. Germline V gene lookup returns CDR1 KGHSH and CDR2 LQKENI. CDR3: CASSPGGPYGYTF. CDR3 nucleotides: TGTGCCAGCTCACCAGGGGGACCCTATGGCTACACCTTC.

The chain couples TRBV12-3 or TRBV12-4 to TRBJ2-3; D is unclear. V shed 5 bases and J shed 1 base, with 13 bases lying between them. This CDR3 region has 15 residues. CDR3 sequence reads: CASSPDGSGTDTQYF. The CDR3 region has the DNA TGTGCCAGCAGTCCGGATGGCTCGGGCACAGATACGCAGTATTTT.

This clonotype was picked up a small number of times. This chain connects TRBV20-1 to TRBJ2-5, with 11 nucleotides matching TRBD2. CDR1 and CDR2 from the germline V gene are DFQATT and SNEGSKA (reference sequence). With V trimmed by 0 bases and J by 5 bases, 11 bases remained unmatched. The CDR3 runs to 17 residues. The CDR3 loop is CSARDLAGLAASETQYF. The CDR3 DNA reads as TGCAGTGCTAGAGATTTAGCGGGACTAGCGGCATCGGAGACCCAGTACTTC.

This chain connects TRBV18 to TRBJ2-3; D gene ambiguous. In germline, CDR1 is KGHSH, CDR2 LQKENI. This CDR3 has 11 amino acids. V was trimmed by 1 base and J by 8 bases, leaving 4 bases between them. Here the CDR3 reads CASSPQGTQYF. The CDR3 nucleotides are TGTGCCAGCTCACCACAAGGTACGCAGTATTTT.

A few counts support this clonotype. V usage is TRBV7-2 and J usage is TRBJ1-2; possibly TRBD1 for D (6 bases). Germline values: CDR1 SGHTA, CDR2 FQGNSA. CDR3 length: 13 residues. Trimming removed 1 base at V and 8 bases at J, with 11 bases between. CDR3 in amino acids: CASSLVQGDGYTF. For the CDR3, the DNA is TGTGCCAGCAGCTTAGTACAGGGAGACGGCTACACCTTC.

This chain joins TRBV5-1 and TRBJ1-3; D not resolved. Trimming left V 7 bases short and J 2 bases short, with 10 bases between. This CDR3 region has 13 residues. Germline values: CDR1 SGHRS, CDR2 YFSETQ. CDR3 sequence: CASYDSPGNTIYF. In DNA form, the CDR3 reads TGCGCCAGCTACGACTCTCCTGGAAACACCATATATTTT.

This clonotype was counted a few times. CDR3 amino acids: CASSGTGTSAGPETQYF. The CDR3, as DNA: TGTGCCAGCAGTGGCACCGGGACTAGCGCCGGTCCGGAGACCCAGTACTTC. The chain employs TRBV6-1 and TRBJ2-5; 10 nucleotides align to TRBD2. J gave up 5 bases and V 4 bases, and 13 bases lay outside the gene matches. The CDR3 has 17 residues. The V gene's germline CDR1 is MNHNS and CDR2 SASEGT.

The J gene is TRBJ2-3, the V gene TRBV7-2, with 7 bases identical to TRBD2. V gave up 7 bases and J gave up 0 bases; unmatched junction bases: 1. Germline lookup yields CDR1 SGHTA and CDR2 FQGNSA. There are 13 residues in the CDR3. CDR3 protein: CASTGGSTDTQYF. In DNA form, the CDR3 reads TGTGCCAGCACGGGGGGTAGCACAGATACGCAGTATTTT.

This chain connects TRBV6-1 to TRBJ2-5; 14 nucleotides agree with TRBD2. J was trimmed by 2 bases and V by 5 bases; bases with no gene match: 7. The CDR3 contains 17 residues. Germline values: CDR1 MNHNS, CDR2 SASEGT. CDR3 loop: CASSKGLAGAIQETQYF. The CDR3 DNA sequence: TGTGCCAGCAGTAAGGGACTAGCGGGGGCGATACAAGAGACCCAGTACTTC.

In DNA form, the CDR3 reads TGTGCCAGCAGCTTGAATGGGGGCCGTGGCTACACCTTC. This gives the protein CASSLNGGRGYTF. V gene TRBV5-6 combines with J gene TRBJ1-2; possible D gene TRBD1, 6 bases. Germline CDR1 SGHDT, CDR2 YYEEEE. The CDR3 extends over 13 amino acids. Trimming cost V 1 base and J 7 bases, with 11 bases left between them.

The chain carries TRBV7-3 and TRBJ2-1, with a possible D match to TRBD2 (6 bases). The CDR3 runs 15 residues. CDR1 is SGHTA, CDR2 FQGTGA, per germline. V lost 5 bases and J lost 5, with 16 bases in between. The CDR3 nucleotides are TGTGCCAGCAGCCAGGGACTCGCGAAAAACAATGAGCAGTTCTTC. It is translated as CASSQGLAKNNEQFF.

This clonotype was picked up a small number of times. The J gene is TRBJ1-6, the V gene TRBV30; the D is unclear. V lost 3 bases and J lost 0, with 3 bases in between. CDR1 GTSNPN and CDR2 SVGIG come from the germline V gene (reference sequence). This CDR3 is 13 amino acids long. The CDR3 DNA follows: TGTGCCTGGAGCAGCTCCTATAATTCACCCCTCCACTTT. Residues: CAWSSSYNSPLHF.

The genes are TRBV7-8 and TRBJ2-5, with TRBD2 matching over 8 bases. Losses at the gene ends were 6 bases for V and 4 bases for J; bases not matched to a gene: 4. This CDR3 comprises 13 residues. The germline V gene encodes CDR1 SGHVS and CDR2 FQNEAQ. The CDR3 loop is CASSWGLGETQYF. The CDR3 bases are TGTGCCAGCAGTTGGGGACTAGGAGAGACCCAGTACTTC. Variable domain in full (rest from reference TRBV7-8 and TRBJ2-5): GAGVSQSPRYKVAKRGQDVALRCDPISGHVSLFWYQQALGQGPEFLTYFQNEAQLDKSGLPSDRFFAERPEGSVSTLKIQRTQQEDSAVYLCASSWGLGETQYFGPGTRLLVL.

This rearrangement joins TRBV12-3 or TRBV12-4 to TRBJ2-3; D remains ambiguous. The CDR3 consists of 13 residues. Trimming left V 6 bases short and J 2 bases short, with 9 bases between. In DNA form, the CDR3 reads TGTGCCAGCAGCCCCACCAACACAGATACGCAGTATTTT. Its protein product is CASSPTNTDTQYF.

This clonotype has a handful of counts. The chain recombines TRBV27 with TRBJ1-1; 11 bases are shared with TRBD1. The CDR3 totals 14 residues. Trimming removed 7 bases from V and 5 bases from J; junction bases left unmatched: 6. Per germline, CDR1 MNHEY and CDR2 SMNVEV (reference sequence). The CDR3 nucleotides read TGTGCCAGCACGCGGACAGGGGGCTTGACTGAAGCTTTCTTT. It is translated as CASTRTGGLTEAFF.

This clonotype has a handful of counts. The genes are TRBV11-2 and TRBJ2-1, with D maybe TRBD2 (6 bases). Germline loops: CDR1 SGHAT, CDR2 FQNNGV. CDR3 length: 14 amino acids. With 3 bases removed from V and 9 bases from J, the gap between germline ends came to 15 bases. CDR3 sequence (DNA): TGTGCCAGCAGCTTTACCCGGGGGTCCTTTGAGCAGTTCTTC. Translation: CASSFTRGSFEQFF.

This chain uses TRBV11-2 with TRBJ1-2, with 7 bases aligning to TRBD1. The CDR3 runs 13 residues. V lost 0 bases and J lost 8; bases outside the gene matches: 3. Germline CDR1 SGHAT, CDR2 FQNNGV. CDR3 amino acids: CASSLDAGGGYTF. DNA for the CDR3: TGTGCCAGCAGCTTAGATGCAGGGGGAGGCTACACCTTC.

The chain employs TRBV7-2 and TRBJ2-7; 7 nucleotides align to TRBD2. The V segment lost 5 bases and the J segment 2 bases; nucleotides outside the gene matches: 6. Germline CDR1 SGHTA, CDR2 FQGNSA. The CDR3 runs to 14 residues. CDR3 residues: CASSPSGVAYEQYF. The CDR3 region has the DNA TGTGCCAGCAGCCCAAGCGGGGTTGCCTACGAGCAGTACTTC.

In its sample, this clonotype was seen a few times. This chain links TRBV19 with TRBJ2-2; TRBD2 matches 11 bases. V lost 5 bases and J lost 11; bases outside the gene matches: 7. The CDR3 is made up of 14 amino acids. Germline values: CDR1 LNHDA, CDR2 SQIVND (reference sequence). The CDR3 DNA follows: TGTGCCAGTAGTTTGGGACTAGCGGTGGGCGAGCTGTTTTTT. Translation gives CASSLGLAVGELFF.

The chain combines TRBV12-3 or TRBV12-4 with TRBJ1-5; no clear D. This CDR3 spans 12 amino acids. V lost 6 bases and J 6 bases, leaving 9 bases between the germline ends. The CDR3 sequence: CASSQGSQPQHF. The CDR3 DNA sequence: TGTGCCAGCAGCCAAGGGAGTCAGCCCCAGCATTTT.

The chain uses TRBV11-2 and TRBJ2-3; 10 nucleotides match TRBD2. There are 15 residues in the CDR3. Germline-derived CDR1 and CDR2 are SGHAT and FQNNGV. V lost 7 bases, J lost 3 bases, and 7 bases stayed unmatched. The CDR3 here is CASTPGSGGTDTQYF. The DNA for the CDR3 is TGTGCCAGCACCCCCGGTAGCGGGGGGACAGATACGCAGTATTTT.

The V gene is TRBV20-1, the J gene TRBJ1-2; 7 nucleotides align to TRBD1. This CDR3 spans 15 amino acids. With V trimmed by 3 bases and J by 0 bases, 7 bases remained unmatched. CDR1 is DFQATT, CDR2 SNEGSKA, per germline (reference sequence). CDR3 sequence: CSASPKGATNYGYTF. The CDR3 DNA follows: TGCAGTGCTAGCCCCAAGGGGGCGACTAACTATGGCTACACCTTC.